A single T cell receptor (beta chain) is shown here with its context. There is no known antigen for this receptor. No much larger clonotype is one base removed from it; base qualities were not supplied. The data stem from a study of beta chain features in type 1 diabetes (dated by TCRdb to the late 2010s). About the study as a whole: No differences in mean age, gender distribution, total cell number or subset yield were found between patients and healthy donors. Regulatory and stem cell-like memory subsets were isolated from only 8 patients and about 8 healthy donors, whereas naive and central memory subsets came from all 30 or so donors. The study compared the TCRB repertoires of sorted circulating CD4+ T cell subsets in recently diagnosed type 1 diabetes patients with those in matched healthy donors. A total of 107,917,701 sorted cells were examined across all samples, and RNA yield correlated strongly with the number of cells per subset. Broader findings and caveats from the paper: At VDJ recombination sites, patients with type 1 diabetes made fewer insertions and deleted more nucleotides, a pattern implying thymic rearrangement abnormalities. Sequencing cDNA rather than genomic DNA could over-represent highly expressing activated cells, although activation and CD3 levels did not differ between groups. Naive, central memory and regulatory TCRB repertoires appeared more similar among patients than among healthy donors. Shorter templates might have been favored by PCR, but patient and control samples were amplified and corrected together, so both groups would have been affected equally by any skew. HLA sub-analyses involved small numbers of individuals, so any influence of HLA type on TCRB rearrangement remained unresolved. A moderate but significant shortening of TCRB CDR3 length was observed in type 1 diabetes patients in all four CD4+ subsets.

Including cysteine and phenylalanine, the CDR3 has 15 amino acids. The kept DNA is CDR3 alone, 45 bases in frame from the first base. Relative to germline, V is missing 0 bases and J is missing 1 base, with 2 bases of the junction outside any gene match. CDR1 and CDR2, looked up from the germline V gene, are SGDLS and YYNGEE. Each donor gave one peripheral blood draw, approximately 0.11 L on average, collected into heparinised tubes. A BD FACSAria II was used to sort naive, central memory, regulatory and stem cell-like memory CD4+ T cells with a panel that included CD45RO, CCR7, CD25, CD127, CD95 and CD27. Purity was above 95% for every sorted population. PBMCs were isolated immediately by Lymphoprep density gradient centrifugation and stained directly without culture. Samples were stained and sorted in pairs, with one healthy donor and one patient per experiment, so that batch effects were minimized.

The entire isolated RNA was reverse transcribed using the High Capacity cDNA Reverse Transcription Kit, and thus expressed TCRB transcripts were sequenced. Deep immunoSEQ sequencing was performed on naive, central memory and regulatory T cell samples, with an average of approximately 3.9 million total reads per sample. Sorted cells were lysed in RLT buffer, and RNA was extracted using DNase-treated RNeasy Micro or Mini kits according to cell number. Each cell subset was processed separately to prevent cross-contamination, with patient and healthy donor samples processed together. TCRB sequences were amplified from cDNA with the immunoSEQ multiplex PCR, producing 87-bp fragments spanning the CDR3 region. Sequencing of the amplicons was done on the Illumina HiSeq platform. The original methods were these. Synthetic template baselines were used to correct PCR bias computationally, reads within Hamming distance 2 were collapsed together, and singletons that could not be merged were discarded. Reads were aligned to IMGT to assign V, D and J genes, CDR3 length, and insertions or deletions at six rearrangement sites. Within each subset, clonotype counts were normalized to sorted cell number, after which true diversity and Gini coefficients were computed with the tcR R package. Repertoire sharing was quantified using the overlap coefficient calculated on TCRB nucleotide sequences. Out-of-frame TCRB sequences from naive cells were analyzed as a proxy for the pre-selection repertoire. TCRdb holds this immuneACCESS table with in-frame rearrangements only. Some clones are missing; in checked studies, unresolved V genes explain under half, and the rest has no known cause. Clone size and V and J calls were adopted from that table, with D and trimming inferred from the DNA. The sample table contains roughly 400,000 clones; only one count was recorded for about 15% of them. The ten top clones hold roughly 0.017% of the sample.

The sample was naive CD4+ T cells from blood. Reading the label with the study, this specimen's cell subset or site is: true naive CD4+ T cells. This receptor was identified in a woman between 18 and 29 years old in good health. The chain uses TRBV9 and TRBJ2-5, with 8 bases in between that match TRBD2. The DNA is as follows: TGTGCCAGCAGCGTAGACGGGAGGGGCCAAGAGACCCAGTACTTC. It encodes CASSVDGRGQETQYF.